This passage covers 10 T cell receptor beta chains from one sample sequenced in a study of blood T cell repertoires in COVID-19. Method: immunoSEQ multiplex PCR; TCRdb's copy keeps in-frame clones and lacks some. Among approximately 170,000 clones listed, 90% were seen once. The sequenced material came from peripheral blood. These receptors were collected from a man aged 55 to 70 with active or convalescent COVID-19.

CDR3 nucleotide sequence: TGTGCCAGCAGCTTGTCGGGAACTGGTCGAAATGAGCAGTTCTTC. It encodes CASSLSGTGRNEQFF. This chain joins TRBV11-3 and TRBJ2-1; D is possibly TRBD2 (5 bases). The V gene's germline CDR1 is SGHNT and CDR2 YENEEA. V lost 3 bases and J lost 7, with 16 bases in between. The CDR3 covers 15 residues.

V is TRBV6-1 and J is TRBJ1-2; D possibly corresponds to TRBD1 (6 bases). V lost 0 bases to trimming and J lost 2 bases, with 19 bases between them. This CDR3 region has 18 residues. Per the germline V gene, CDR1 is MNHNS and CDR2 is SASEGT. The CDR3 nucleotides read TGTGCCAGCAGTGAAGCATGGGGGCAGGGCGGTGGAAACTATGGCTACACCTTC. Translating it yields CASSEAWGQGGGNYGYTF.

This clone showed up just once. The rearrangement uses TRBV19 and TRBJ1-2; TRBD1 might be the D (6 bases). Per the germline V gene, CDR1 is LNHDA and CDR2 is SQIVND (reference sequence). CDR3 length equals 13 residues. With 10 bases removed from V and 4 bases from J, the gap between germline ends came to 16 bases. CDR3 sequence reads: CATRPTGPYGYTF. As DNA, the CDR3 is TGTGCCACCAGACCCACAGGGCCCTATGGCTACACCTTC.

The rearrangement uses TRBV27 and TRBJ1-1, with TRBD1 as a possible D gene (6 bases). CDR3 length: 14 residues. CDR1 is MNHEY, CDR2 SMNVEV, per germline (reference sequence). Trimming took 4 bases from V and 5 from J, leaving 14 bases between them. CDR3 residues: CASSWRGRQTEAFF. In DNA form, the CDR3 reads TGTGCCAGCAGTTGGCGGGGGCGTCAAACTGAAGCTTTCTTT.

The chain has TRBV5-5 and TRBJ1-1; a possible D gene is TRBD1 (6 bases). The germline V gene has CDR1 SGHKS and CDR2 YYEKEE (reference sequence). V was trimmed by 4 bases and J by 10 bases, leaving 20 bases between them. This CDR3 is built from 14 residues. The CDR3 coding sequence is TGTGCCAGCAGCCCAAGGGGGGGTGAGAGGGGAGCTTTCTTT. It specifies CASSPRGGERGAFF.

V is TRBV7-9 and J is TRBJ1-2; tentative D call: TRBD1 (6 bases). From germline, CDR1 is SEHNR and CDR2 FQNEAQ (reference sequence). This CDR3 comprises 18 residues. Trimming cost V 1 base and J 0 bases, with 18 bases left between them. CDR3 residues: CASSLGGGRGQSNYGYTF. Here the CDR3 DNA reads TGTGCCAGCAGCTTAGGAGGTGGCAGGGGACAATCTAACTATGGCTACACCTTC.

This clone was recorded only once. The V gene is TRBV5-1, the J gene TRBJ2-2, with 8 nucleotides matching TRBD2. This CDR3 is built from 14 residues. Per germline, CDR1 SGHRS and CDR2 YFSETQ. The V and J ends lost 4 bases and 3 bases, in that order; junction bases with no gene match: 2. The CDR3 region has the DNA TGCGCCAGCAGCCGAGCGGGAGACACCGGGGAGCTGTTTTTT. This gives the protein CASSRAGDTGELFF.

The chain recombines TRBV3-1 (or the pseudogene TRBV3-2) with TRBJ2-7, with 7 bases identical to TRBD1. V shed 4 bases, J shed 7 bases, and the junction held 7 bases outside the gene matches. Germline CDR1 reads LGHDT; CDR2 reads YNNKEL (reference sequence). The CDR3 runs to 13 residues. This chain's CDR3 is CASSLWTGLEQYF. DNA of the CDR3: TGTGCCAGCAGCCTTTGGACAGGCCTTGAGCAGTACTTC.

The chain joins TRBV2 to TRBJ1-6; TRBD1 is a possible D gene (6 bases). The V end was cut by 6 bases, the J end by 9 bases, with 9 bases between. The germline V gene has CDR1 SNHLY and CDR2 FYNNEI. CDR3 length: 12 amino acids. The CDR3 sequence is CASRDRGSPLHF. The CDR3 coding sequence is TGTGCCAGCAGGGACAGAGGTTCACCCCTCCACTTT. The full variable domain, rest sourced from reference TRBV2 and TRBJ1-6, is EPEVTQTPSHQVTQMGQEVILRCVPISNHLYFYWYRQILGQKVEFLVSFYNNEISEKSEIFDDQFSVERPDGSNFTLKIRSTKLEDSAMYFCASRDRGSPLHFGNGTRLTVT.

The V call is TRBV2, the J call TRBJ1-2, with 8 positions matching TRBD1. Trimming removed 6 bases from V and 0 bases from J; junction bases left unmatched: 0. The CDR3 contains 13 residues. Germline lookup yields CDR1 SNHLY and CDR2 FYNNEI. The CDR3 protein is CASRGQANYGYTF. In nucleotides, the CDR3 is TGTGCCAGCAGGGGACAGGCTAACTATGGCTACACCTTC.